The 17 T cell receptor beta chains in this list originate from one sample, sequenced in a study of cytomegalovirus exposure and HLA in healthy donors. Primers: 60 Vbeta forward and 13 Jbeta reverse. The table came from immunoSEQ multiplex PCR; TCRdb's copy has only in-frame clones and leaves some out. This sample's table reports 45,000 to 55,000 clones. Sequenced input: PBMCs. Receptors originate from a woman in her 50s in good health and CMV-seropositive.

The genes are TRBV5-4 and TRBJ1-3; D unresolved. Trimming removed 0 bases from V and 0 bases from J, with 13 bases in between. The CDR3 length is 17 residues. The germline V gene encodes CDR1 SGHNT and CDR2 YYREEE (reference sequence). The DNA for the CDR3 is TGTGCCAGCAGCTTGGATCGGGGATACTTCTCTGGAAACACCATATATTTT. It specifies CASSLDRGYFSGNTIYF. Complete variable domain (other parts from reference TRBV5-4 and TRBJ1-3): ETGVTQSPTHLIKTRGQQVTLRCSSQSGHNTVSWYQQALGQGPQFIFQYYREEENGRGNFPPRFSGLQFPNYSSELNVNALELDDSALYLCASSLDRGYFSGNTIYFGEGSWLTVV.

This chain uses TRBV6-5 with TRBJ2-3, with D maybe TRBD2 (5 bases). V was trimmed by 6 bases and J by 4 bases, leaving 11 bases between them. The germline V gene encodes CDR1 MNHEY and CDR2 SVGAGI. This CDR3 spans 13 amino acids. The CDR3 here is CASRTTRADTQYF. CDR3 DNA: TGTGCCAGCAGAACAACGAGGGCAGATACGCAGTATTTT.

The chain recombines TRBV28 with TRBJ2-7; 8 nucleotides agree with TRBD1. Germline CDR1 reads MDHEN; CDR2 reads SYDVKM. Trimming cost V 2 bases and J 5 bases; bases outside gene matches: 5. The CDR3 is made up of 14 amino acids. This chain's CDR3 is CASSLARGRNEQYF. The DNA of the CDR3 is TGTGCCAGCAGTTTAGCCAGGGGGCGGAACGAGCAGTACTTC.

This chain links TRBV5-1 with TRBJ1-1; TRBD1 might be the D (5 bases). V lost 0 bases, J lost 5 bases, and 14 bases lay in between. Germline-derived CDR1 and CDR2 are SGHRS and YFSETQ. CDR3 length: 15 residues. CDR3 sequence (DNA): TGCGCCAGCAGCTTGGGAGGACAAGGAGAGACTGAAGCTTTCTTT. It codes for CASSLGGQGETEAFF.

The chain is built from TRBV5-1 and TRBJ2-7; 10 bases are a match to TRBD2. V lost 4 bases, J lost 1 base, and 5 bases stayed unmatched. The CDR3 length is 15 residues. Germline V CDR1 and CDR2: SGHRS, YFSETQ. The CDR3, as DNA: TGCGCCAGCAGCCCTCCGGGACTAGCGTCCTACGAGCAGTACTTC. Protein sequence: CASSPPGLASYEQYF. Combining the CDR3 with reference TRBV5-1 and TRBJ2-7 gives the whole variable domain KAGVTQTPRYLIKTRGQQVTLSCSPISGHRSVSWYQQTPGQGLQFLFEYFSETQRNKGNFPGRFSGRQFSNSRSEMNVSTLELGDSALYLCASSPPGLASYEQYFGPGTRLTVT.

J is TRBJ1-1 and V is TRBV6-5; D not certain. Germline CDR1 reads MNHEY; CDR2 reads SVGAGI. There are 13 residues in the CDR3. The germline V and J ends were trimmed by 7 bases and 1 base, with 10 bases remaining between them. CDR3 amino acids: CASNEAQNTEAFF. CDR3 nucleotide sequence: TGTGCCAGCAACGAGGCTCAGAACACTGAAGCTTTCTTT.

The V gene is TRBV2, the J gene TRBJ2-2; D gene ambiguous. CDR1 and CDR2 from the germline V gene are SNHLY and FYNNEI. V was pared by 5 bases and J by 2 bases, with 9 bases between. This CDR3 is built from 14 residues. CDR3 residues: CASSTGLNTGELFF. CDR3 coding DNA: TGTGCCAGCAGTACCGGGTTAAACACCGGGGAGCTGTTTTTT.

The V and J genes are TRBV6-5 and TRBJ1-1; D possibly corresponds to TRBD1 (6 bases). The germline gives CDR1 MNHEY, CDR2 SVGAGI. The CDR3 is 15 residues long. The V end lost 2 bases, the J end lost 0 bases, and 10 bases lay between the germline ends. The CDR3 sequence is CASSYDRRVNTEAFF. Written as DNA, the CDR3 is TGTGCCAGCAGTTACGACAGGAGAGTGAACACTGAAGCTTTCTTT.

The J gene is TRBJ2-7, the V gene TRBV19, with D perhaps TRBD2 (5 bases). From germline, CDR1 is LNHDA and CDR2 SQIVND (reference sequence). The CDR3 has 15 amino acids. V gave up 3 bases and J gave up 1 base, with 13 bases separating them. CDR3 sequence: CASSMVGEGSYEQYF. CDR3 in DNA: TGTGCCAGTAGTATGGTCGGGGAAGGATCCTACGAGCAGTACTTC.

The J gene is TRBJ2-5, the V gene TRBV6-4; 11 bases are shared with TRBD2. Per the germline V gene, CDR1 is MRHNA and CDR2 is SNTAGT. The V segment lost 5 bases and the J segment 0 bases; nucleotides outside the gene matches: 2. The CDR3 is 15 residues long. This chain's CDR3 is CASSTSGGDQETQYF. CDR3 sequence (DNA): TGTGCCAGCAGTACTAGCGGGGGAGACCAAGAGACCCAGTACTTC.

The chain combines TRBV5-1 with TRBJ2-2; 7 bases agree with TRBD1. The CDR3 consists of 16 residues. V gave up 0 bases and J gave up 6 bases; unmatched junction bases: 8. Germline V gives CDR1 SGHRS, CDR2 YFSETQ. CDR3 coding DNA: TGCGCCAGCAGCTTGGGCTTTGTAGGGGGCGCCGGGGAGCTGTTTTTT. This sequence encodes CASSLGFVGGAGELFF.

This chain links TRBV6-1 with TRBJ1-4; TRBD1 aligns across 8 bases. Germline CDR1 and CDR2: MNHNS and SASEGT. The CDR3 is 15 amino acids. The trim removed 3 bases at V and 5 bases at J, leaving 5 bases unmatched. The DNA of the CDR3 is TGTGCCAGCAGTGACAGGGGGCTAAGGAATGAAAAACTGTTTTTT. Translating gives CASSDRGLRNEKLFF.

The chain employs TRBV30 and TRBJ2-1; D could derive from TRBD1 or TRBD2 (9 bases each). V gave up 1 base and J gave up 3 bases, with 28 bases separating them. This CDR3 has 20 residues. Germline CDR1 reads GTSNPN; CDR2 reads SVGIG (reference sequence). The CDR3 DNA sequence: TGTGCCTGGAGTGGGCTGAACAGGGGGCGGCGGGAGGGACGCTACAATGAGCAGTTCTTC. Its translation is CAWSGLNRGRREGRYNEQFF.

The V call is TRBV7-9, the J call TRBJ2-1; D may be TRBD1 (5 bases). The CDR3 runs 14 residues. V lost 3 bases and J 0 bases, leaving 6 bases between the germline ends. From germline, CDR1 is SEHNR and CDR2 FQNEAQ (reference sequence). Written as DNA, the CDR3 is TGTGCCAGCAGCTTCAGGGACTCCTACAATGAGCAGTTCTTC. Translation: CASSFRDSYNEQFF.

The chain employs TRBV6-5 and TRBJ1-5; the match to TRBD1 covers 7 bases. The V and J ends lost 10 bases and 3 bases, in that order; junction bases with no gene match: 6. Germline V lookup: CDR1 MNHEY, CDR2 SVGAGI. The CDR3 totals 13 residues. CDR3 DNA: TGTGCCACCTCGACAGGGCCCAATCAGCCCCAGCATTTT. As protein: CATSTGPNQPQHF.

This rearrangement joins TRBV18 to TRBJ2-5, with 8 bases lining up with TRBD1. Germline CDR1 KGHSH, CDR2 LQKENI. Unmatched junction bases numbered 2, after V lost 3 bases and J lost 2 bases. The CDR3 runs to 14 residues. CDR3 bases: TGTGCCAGCTCACCGGGACAGGCTCAAGAGACCCAGTACTTC. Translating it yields CASSPGQAQETQYF.

CDR3 amino acids: CASSRGLAGRSGELFF. CDR3 nucleotides: TGTGCCAGCAGTCGTGGACTAGCAGGACGAAGCGGGGAGCTGTTTTTT. The chain employs TRBV5-4 and TRBJ2-2; 8 nucleotides line up with TRBD2. Germline-derived CDR1 and CDR2 are SGHNT and YYREEE (reference sequence). Trimming cost V 5 bases and J 7 bases; bases outside gene matches: 13. The CDR3 is 16 amino acids.